This T cell receptor (beta chain) was documented in a study of T-cell reconstitution after alpha-beta-depleted transplantation in children. V gave up 6 bases and J gave up 4 bases, with 12 bases separating them. The CDR3 totals 13 residues. The germline gives CDR1 MNHNS, CDR2 SASEGT. This clonotype has at least ten counts. For TCRbeta, the library was prepared with unique molecular identifiers. One entry per CDR3 protein results from TCRdb running MiXCR on the PCR reads. The data show just over 950,000 distinct CDR3 sequences, under 30% seen once. V gene TRBV6-1 combines with J gene TRBJ1-2; no firm D call. Sequences were derived from PBMCs, mostly from graft donor cells, sampled 360 days after TCRalphabeta/CD19-depleted stem cell transplant. This receptor was taken from a boy under two years old who had a stem cell transplant for SCID, so the T cells may come from the graft donor. The CDR3 reads CASSRTGGYGYTF. The CDR3 nucleotides read TGTGCCAGCAGCCGGACCGGCGGCTATGGCTACACCTTC.